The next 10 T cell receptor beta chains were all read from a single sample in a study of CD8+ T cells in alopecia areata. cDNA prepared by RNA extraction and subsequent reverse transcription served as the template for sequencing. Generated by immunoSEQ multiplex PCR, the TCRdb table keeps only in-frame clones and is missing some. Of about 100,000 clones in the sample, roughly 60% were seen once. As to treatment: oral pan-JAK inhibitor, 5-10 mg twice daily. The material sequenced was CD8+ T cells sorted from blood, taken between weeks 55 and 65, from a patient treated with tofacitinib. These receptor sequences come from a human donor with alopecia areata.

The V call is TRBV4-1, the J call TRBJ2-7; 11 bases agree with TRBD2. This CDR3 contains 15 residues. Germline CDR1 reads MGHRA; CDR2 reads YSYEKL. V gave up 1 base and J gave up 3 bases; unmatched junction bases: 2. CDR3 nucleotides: TGCGCCAGCAGCCAAGTAGCGGGGGGGCACTACGAGCAGTACTTC. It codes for CASSQVAGGHYEQYF.

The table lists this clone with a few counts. CDR3 nucleotide sequence: TGTGCCAGCAGCCCACGGGGGGACAATGAGCAGTTCTTC. Residues: CASSPRGDNEQFF. The chain combines TRBV4-2 with TRBJ2-1; 7 bases line up with TRBD2. Trimming took 4 bases from V and 5 from J; bases not matched to a gene: 2. Germline assignment: CDR1 LGHNA and CDR2 YNFKEQ. The CDR3 extends over 13 amino acids.

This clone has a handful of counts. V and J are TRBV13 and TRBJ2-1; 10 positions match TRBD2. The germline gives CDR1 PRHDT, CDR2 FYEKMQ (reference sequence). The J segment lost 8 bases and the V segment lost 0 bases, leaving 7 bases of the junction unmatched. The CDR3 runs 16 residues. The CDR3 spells CASSLGSGGAWDEQFF. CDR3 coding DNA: TGTGCCAGCAGCTTAGGCAGCGGGGGGGCCTGGGATGAGCAGTTCTTC.

The CDR3 DNA sequence: TGTGCCAGCAGTGAAGAGAGGGGGTCACTCTACGAGCAGTACTTC. Its protein product is CASSEERGSLYEQYF. This chain joins TRBV6-1 and TRBJ2-7; D is perhaps TRBD1 (6 bases). Trimming shortened V by 1 base and J by 3 bases, and 13 bases separated the two germline ends. CDR1 and CDR2 from the germline V gene are MNHNS and SASEGT. This CDR3 has 15 amino acids.

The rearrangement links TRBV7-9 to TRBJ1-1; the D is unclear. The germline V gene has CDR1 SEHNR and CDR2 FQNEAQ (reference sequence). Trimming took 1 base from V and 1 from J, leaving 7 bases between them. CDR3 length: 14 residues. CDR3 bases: TGTGCCAGCAGCTTAGGAGACCGGAACACTGAAGCTTTCTTT. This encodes CASSLGDRNTEAFF.

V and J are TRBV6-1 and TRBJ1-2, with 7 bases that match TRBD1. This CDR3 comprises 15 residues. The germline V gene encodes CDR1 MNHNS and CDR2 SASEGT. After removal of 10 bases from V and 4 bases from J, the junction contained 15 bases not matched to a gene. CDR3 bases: TGTGCCACTCCGGGGGGTCTACAGGGGCTCTATGGCTACACCTTC. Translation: CATPGGLQGLYGYTF.

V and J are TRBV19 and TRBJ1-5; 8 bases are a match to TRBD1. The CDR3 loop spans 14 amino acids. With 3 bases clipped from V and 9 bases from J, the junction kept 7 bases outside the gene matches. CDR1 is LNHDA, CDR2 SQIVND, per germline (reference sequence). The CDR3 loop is CASSIGTGDRPQHF. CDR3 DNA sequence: TGTGCCAGTAGTATCGGGACAGGCGATCGGCCCCAGCATTTT. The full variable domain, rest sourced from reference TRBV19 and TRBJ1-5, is DGGITQSPKYLFRKEGQNVTLSCEQNLNHDAMYWYRQDPGQGLRLIYYSQIVNDFQKGDIAEGYSVSREKKESFPLTVTSAQKNPTAFYLCASSIGTGDRPQHFGDGTRLSIL.

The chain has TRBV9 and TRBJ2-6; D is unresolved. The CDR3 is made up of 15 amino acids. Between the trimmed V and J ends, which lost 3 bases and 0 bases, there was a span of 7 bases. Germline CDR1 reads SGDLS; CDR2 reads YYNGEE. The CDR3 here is CASSADISGANVLTF. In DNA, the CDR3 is TGTGCCAGCAGCGCAGACATCTCTGGGGCCAACGTCCTGACTTTC.

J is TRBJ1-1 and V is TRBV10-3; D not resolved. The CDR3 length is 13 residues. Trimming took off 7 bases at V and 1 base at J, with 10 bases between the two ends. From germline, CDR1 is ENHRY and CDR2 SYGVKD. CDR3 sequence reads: CAINPDENTEAFF. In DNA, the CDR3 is TGTGCCATCAATCCGGACGAGAACACTGAAGCTTTCTTT.

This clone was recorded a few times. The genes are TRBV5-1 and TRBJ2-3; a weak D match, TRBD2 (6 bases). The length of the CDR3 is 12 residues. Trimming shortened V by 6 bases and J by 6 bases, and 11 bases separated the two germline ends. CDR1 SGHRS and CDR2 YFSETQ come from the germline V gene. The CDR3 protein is CASKPGEDTQYF. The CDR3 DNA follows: TGCGCCAGCAAACCGGGGGAGGATACGCAGTATTTT.